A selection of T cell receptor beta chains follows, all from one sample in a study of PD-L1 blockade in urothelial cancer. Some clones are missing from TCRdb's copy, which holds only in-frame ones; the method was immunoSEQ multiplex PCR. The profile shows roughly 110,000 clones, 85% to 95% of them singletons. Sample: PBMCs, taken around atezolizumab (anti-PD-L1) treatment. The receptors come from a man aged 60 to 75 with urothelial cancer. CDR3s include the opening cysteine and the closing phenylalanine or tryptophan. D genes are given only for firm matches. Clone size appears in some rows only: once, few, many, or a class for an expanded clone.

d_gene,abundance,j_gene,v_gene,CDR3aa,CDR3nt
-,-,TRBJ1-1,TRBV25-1,CASSESGGAMNTEAFF,TGTGCCAGCAGTGAATCAGGAGGGGCCATGAACACTGAAGCTTTCTTT
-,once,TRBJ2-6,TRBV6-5,CASSYSARAGANVLTF,TGTGCCAGCAGTTACTCGGCCAGGGCTGGGGCCAACGTCCTGACTTTC
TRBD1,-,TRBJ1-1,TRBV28,CASRMTGVTEAFF,TGTGCCAGCAGGATGACAGGGGTCACTGAAGCTTTCTTT
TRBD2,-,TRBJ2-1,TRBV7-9,CASSFLAGRGGNEQFF,TGTGCCAGCAGCTTCTTAGCGGGGCGGGGGGGCAATGAGCAGTTCTTC
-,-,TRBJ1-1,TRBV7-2,CASSLGGGEAFF,TGTGCCAGCAGCTTAGGCGGGGGGGAAGCTTTCTTT
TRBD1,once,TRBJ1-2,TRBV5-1,CASSPRTGDGYTF,TGCGCCAGCAGCCCACGGACAGGGGATGGCTACACCTTC
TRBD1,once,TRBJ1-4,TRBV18,CASSALTGTEKLFF,TGTGCCAGCTCCGCACTGACAGGGACGGAAAAACTGTTTTTT
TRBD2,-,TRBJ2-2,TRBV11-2,CASSLSRGGSAGELFF,TGTGCCAGCAGCTTATCCCGGGGGGGCTCCGCCGGGGAGCTGTTTTTT
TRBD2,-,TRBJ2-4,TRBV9,CASSTGGGLTKNIQYF,TGTGCCAGCAGCACCGGGGGGGGGCTAACCAAAAACATTCAGTACTTC
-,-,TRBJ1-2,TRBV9,CASSVGGGGSNYGYTF,TGTGCCAGCAGCGTAGGAGGGGGGGGATCTAACTATGGCTACACCTTC
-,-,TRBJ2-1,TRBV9,CASSPPRGGYNEQFF,TGTGCCAGCAGCCCCCCCCGTGGCGGATACAATGAGCAGTTCTTC
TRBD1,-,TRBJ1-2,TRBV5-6,CASSLGTGGGYTF,TGTGCCAGCAGCTTGGGGACAGGGGGTGGCTACACCTTC
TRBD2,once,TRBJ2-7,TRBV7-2,CASTSGGSWYEQYF,TGTGCCAGCACCTCAGGCGGGAGTTGGTACGAGCAGTACTTC
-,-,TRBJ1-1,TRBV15,CATSRSGTAGPFF,TGTGCCACCAGTCGCTCCGGGACCGCGGGACCTTTCTTT
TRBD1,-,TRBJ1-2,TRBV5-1,CASSVQDRVGYGYTF,TGCGCCAGCAGCGTGCAAGACAGGGTCGGCTATGGCTACACCTTC
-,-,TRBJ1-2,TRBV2,CASTPRRPTRGYTF,TGTGCCAGCACCCCCCGCCGACCGACTAGGGGCTACACCTTC
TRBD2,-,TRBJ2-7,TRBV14,CASSQGSASGNYEQYF,TGTGCCAGCAGCCAAGGGTCGGCTAGCGGCAACTACGAGCAGTACTTC
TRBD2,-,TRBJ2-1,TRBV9,CASSVSGTSGRLLNNEQFF,TGTGCCAGCAGCGTATCCGGGACTAGCGGGAGACTACTAAACAATGAGCAGTTCTTC
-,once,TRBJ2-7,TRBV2,CASSLLTGSSIYVF,TGTGCCAGCAGCCTACTGACCGGGAGCTCCATTTACGTCTTC
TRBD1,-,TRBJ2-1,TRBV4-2,CASSQGTGWDYNEQFF,TGTGCCAGCAGCCAAGGGACAGGGTGGGATTACAATGAGCAGTTCTTC
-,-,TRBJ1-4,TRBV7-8,CASSLERADEKLFF,TGTGCCAGCAGCTTAGAGAGGGCCGATGAAAAACTGTTTTTT
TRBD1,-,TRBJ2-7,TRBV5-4,CASSLEYGTGIEQYF,TGTGCCAGCAGCTTGGAATATGGGACAGGTATCGAGCAGTACTTC
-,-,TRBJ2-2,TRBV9,CASSVEGGVYTGELFF,TGTGCCAGCAGCGTAGAGGGGGGGGTGTACACCGGGGAGCTGTTTTTT
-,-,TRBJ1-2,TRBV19,CASTQRRYGYGYTF,TGTGCCAGTACCCAGCGGAGGTATGGCTATGGCTACACCTTC
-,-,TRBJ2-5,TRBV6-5,CASSYSSSSPQYF,TGTGCCAGCAGTTACTCGAGTTCATCCCCCCAGTACTTC
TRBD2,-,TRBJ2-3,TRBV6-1,CASRGTSGHTDTQYF,TGTGCCAGCAGAGGGACTAGCGGGCACACAGATACGCAGTATTTT
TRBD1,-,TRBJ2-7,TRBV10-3,CAISEDGTGGQYF,TGTGCCATCAGTGAGGATGGGACAGGGGGACAGTACTTC
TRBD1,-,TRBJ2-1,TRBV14,CASSWDRYNEQFF,TGTGCCAGCAGCTGGGACAGGTACAATGAGCAGTTCTTC
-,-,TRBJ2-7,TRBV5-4,CASSPPRGPYEQYF,TGTGCCAGCAGCCCCCCAAGAGGCCCCTACGAGCAGTACTTC
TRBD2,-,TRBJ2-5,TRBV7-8,CASSLVAGGGQETQYF,TGTGCCAGCAGCTTAGTGGCTGGCGGGGGCCAAGAGACCCAGTACTTC
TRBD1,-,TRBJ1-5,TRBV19,CASSIETGTGYTQPQHF,TGTGCCAGTAGTATTGAAACCGGGACAGGGTATACGCAGCCCCAGCATTTT
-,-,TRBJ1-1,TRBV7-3,CASSLTREVGTEAFF,TGTGCCAGCAGCTTAACCAGGGAGGTTGGGACTGAAGCTTTCTTT
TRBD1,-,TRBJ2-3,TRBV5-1,CASSPTGVRTDTQYF,TGCGCCAGCAGCCCGACAGGGGTTCGCACAGATACGCAGTATTTT
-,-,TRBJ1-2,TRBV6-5,CASSYSAPPTNYGYTF,TGTGCCAGCAGTTACTCCGCGCCTCCTACTAACTATGGCTACACCTTC
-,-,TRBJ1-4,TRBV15,CATSNTLDRIGEKLFF,TGTGCCACCAGCAACACACTCGACAGGATAGGGGAAAAACTGTTTTTT
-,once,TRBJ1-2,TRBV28,CASSPPQGWYGYTF,TGTGCCAGCAGTCCCCCCCAGGGTTGGTATGGCTACACCTTC
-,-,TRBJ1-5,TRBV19,CASSMEGDGQPQHF,TGTGCCAGTAGTATGGAAGGAGATGGTCAGCCCCAGCATTTT
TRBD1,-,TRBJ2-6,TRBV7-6,CASSLRIGTGVSGANVLTF,TGTGCCAGCAGCTTAAGAATCGGGACAGGCGTCTCTGGGGCCAACGTCCTGACTTTC
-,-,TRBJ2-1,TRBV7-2,CASSLVGSADFDEQFF,TGTGCCAGCAGCTTAGTAGGTAGCGCGGACTTCGATGAGCAGTTCTTC
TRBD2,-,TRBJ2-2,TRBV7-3,CASSFRGGALRGELFF,TGTGCCAGCAGCTTTCGCGGGGGGGCCCTGCGTGGGGAGCTGTTTTTT
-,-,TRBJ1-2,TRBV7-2,CASSLVGQTYGYTF,TGTGCCAGCAGCTTAGTTGGGCAGACCTATGGCTACACCTTC
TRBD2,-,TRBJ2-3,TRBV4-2,CASSQDRGSGATDTQYF,TGTGCCAGCAGCCAAGATCGGGGTAGCGGGGCCACAGATACGCAGTATTTT
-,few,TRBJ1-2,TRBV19,CASTKQGSRSYTF,TGTGCCAGTACCAAACAGGGTTCTCGTAGCTACACCTTC
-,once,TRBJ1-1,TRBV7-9,CASSSNRELDTEAFF,TGTGCCAGCAGCTCGAACAGGGAGTTAGACACTGAAGCTTTCTTT
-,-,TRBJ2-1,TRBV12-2,CASRPPAGGAMDNEQFF,TGTGCAAGTCGCCCCCCCGCGGGAGGGGCTATGGACAATGAGCAGTTCTTC
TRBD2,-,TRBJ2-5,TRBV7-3,CASSLRTSGGEETQYF,TGTGCCAGCAGCCTTCGGACTAGCGGGGGCGAAGAGACCCAGTACTTC
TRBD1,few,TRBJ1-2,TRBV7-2,CASSLASGGSGYTF,TGTGCCAGCAGCTTAGCTTCAGGGGGCTCTGGCTACACCTTC
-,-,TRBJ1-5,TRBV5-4,CASSLGAGIENQPQHF,TGTGCCAGCAGCTTGGGGGCGGGGATCGAGAATCAGCCCCAGCATTTT
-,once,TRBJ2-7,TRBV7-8,CASSPGGEQYF,TGTGCCAGCAGCCCGGGTGGGGAGCAGTACTTC
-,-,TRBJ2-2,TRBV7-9,CASSLAIRGSNTGELFF,TGTGCCAGCAGCTTAGCTATCCGAGGGTCTAACACCGGGGAGCTGTTTTTT
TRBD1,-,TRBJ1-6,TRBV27,CASRADRAGNSPLHF,TGTGCCAGCAGGGCGGACAGGGCCGGGAATTCACCCCTCCACTTT
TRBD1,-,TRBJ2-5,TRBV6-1,CASSRQGWETQYF,TGTGCCAGCAGCCGACAGGGTTGGGAGACCCAGTACTTC